The present T cell receptor beta chain was sequenced within a study of T cell repertoires in cytomegalovirus infection. Study as a whole: In public TCR beta signatures, there were indications of both CMV infection and matching HLA type. Study outcomes and limitations: Within the response measured ex vivo, HLA-C-restricted CMV-specific TCR beta clonotypes were dominant. Individuals carrying CMV plus the relevant HLA were identified by cumulative frequency of public TCR beta families.

The CDR3 loop spans 15 amino acids. Trimming removed 7 bases from V and 1 base from J; junction bases left unmatched: 3. TCRdb fed the reads into MiXCR, producing one record per CDR3 protein. This sample yields under 300,000 distinct CDR3 sequences, of which more than 9% are seen a single time; 1.5% to 2% belongs to the top ten. Comment on this clonotype: What it binds is unknown.

This TCR was sampled from a human donor in good health (CMV status not recorded). Some clones in this sample may be carry-over from other donors' samples. The sample was PBMCs. The chain couples TRBV12-3 or TRBV12-4 to TRBJ1-5; TRBD1 matches 11 bases. The CDR3 DNA reads as TGTGCCAGCAACGGGACAGGGGGGAGCAATCAGCCCCAGCATTTT. It specifies CASNGTGGSNQPQHF.